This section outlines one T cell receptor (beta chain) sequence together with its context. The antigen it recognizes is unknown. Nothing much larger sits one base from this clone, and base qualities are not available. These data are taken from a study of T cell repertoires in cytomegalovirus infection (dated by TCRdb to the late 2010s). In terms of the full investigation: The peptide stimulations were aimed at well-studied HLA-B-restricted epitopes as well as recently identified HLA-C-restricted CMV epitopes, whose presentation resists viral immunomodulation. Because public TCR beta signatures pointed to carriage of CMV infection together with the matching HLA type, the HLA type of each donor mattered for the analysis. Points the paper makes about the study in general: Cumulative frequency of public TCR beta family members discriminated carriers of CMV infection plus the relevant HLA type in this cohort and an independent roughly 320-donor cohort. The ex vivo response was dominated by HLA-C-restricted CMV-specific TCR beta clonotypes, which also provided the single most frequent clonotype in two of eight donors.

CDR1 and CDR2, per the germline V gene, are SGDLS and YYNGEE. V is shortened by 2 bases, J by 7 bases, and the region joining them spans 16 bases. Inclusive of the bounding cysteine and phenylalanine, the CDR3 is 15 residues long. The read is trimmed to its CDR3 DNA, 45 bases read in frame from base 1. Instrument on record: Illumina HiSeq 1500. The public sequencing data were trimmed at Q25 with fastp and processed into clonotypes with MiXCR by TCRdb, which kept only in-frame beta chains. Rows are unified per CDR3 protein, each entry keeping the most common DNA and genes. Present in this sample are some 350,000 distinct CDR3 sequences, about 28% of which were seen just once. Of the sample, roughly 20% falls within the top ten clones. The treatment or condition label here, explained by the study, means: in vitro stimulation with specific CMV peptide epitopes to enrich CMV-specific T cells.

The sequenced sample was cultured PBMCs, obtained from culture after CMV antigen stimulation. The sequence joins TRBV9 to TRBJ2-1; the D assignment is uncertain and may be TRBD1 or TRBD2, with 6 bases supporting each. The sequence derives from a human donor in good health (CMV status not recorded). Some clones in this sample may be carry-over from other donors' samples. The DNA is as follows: TGTGCCAGCAGCGTGTCGGGGGCCCCGGGTAATGAGCAGTTCTTC. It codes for CASSVSGAPGNEQFF.